The T cell receptor (beta chain) under discussion was sequenced for a study of cytomegalovirus exposure and HLA in healthy donors. This CDR3 is built from 14 residues. CDR1 is SGHTA, CDR2 FQGNSA, per germline. The V gene lost 5 bases and the J gene lost 5 bases, with 12 bases spanning the gap. A multiplex PCR was run with 60 Vbeta primers and 13 Jbeta primers. Using immunoSEQ multiplex PCR, the repertoire was profiled, and TCRdb retains in-frame clones only, with some absent. The table records about 130,000 clones, about four fifths of them present only once. The sample holds a few counts of this clone. Its antigen is still unknown. Among the donors, all were healthy bone marrow donors. Findings and caveats of the study: Donors belonging to an Asian-associated ancestry cluster reportedly showed fewer N-insertions in productive TCRs than the roughly 670-donor mean, according to what a later analysis found.

The genes are TRBV7-2 and TRBJ1-4; D gene uncertain. This TCR came from a man in his forties in good health and CMV-seronegative. Specimen: PBMCs. CDR3 loop: CASSERTGNEKLFF. CDR3 DNA: TGTGCCAGCAGCGAACGGACGGGGAATGAAAAACTGTTTTTT.